Included here is one T cell receptor beta chain sequence, with context. This clone was seen a few times. Its antigen has not been determined. No base quality values were provided; no much bigger clone lies one nucleotide off. This entry comes from a study of cytomegalovirus exposure and HLA in healthy donors (dated by TCRdb to 2015 to 2018). As for the study more broadly: In an earlier analysis of 587 of the donors, 276 Gb of sequence data and about 110 million unique TCR beta sequences from about 179 million T cells were reported. Among 300 to 450 genotyped donors of the cohort, an average of 235,054 unique TCR beta nucleotide sequences were sequenced per donor, 15% to 20% of them non-productive. Several DR-DQ haplotypes were treated as single units for association and clustering because of strong linkage in the cohort. Donor age, sex, ethnicity and CMV serostatus were compiled alongside the repertoire data. Of the 300 to 400 genotyped donors, approximately 82% fell in the genetic ancestry cluster associated with self-reported Caucasian donors. A later genetic analysis used genome-wide SNP genotypes for about three fifths of the 666 donors, treating that subset as a discovery cohort. Using immunosequencing, the study profiled T cell repertoires from 666 subjects and related those repertoires to cytomegalovirus serostatus. Both class I and class II loci were covered by HLA typing, at four-digit resolution. The study aimed to test whether signatures of past pathogen exposure could be identified by cataloging public T cell receptors. Rather than drawing on any new phenotypic data, the later analysis identified candidate immune exposures from TCR beta sequences and the way those sequences occurred across donors. All discovery cohort repertoires had been generated using a single sequencing platform. To study patterns of TCR occurrence, a later analysis re-analyzed previously published TCR beta repertoires from 666 donors and added high-resolution HLA genotyping. The number of donors typed differed by locus, with roughly 620-630 for A, B, C, DRB1 and DQB1, about 500 for DQA1, approximately 570 for DPA1, and some 440 for DPB1. Approximately 300 gigabases of sequencing data and about 92 million unique TCR sequences made up an early release that covered several hundred HLA-typed donors. To predict cytomegalovirus infection status, the study brought together high-throughput TCR immunosequencing, statistical association of individual TCRs with disease status, and machine learning. In an earlier analysis of 587 of the donors, high-throughput TCR beta sequencing was used to judge whether each TCR beta V gene segment behaved as functional or pseudogenic. In addition to the first cohort of 666 subjects, a separate validation cohort of over 90 different subjects was used. Study-level results and caveats: The authors suggested that the approach could potentially be extended to other disease states and immunological phenotypes. The only immune exposure information available for the cohort was CMV serostatus. In vitro tests confirmed that three of the cytomegalovirus-associated TCR beta chains recognize cytomegalovirus antigens. A further reported finding was that TCR beta sequences accurately predicted the HLA-A and HLA-B alleles for most subjects in the first cohort. Most CMV-associated TCR beta chains appeared to be HLA-restricted in a later analysis, and the HLA associations seemed to be driven largely by CMV exposure. Linkage disequilibrium might explain the correlated functional status among segregating V segments, but an unknown experimental factor could not be excluded. When HLA alleles, especially DR and DQ, strongly co-occurred, TCR associations were difficult to assign to individual alleles. Some IMGT-functional V segments, including TRBV6-2 and TRBV6-3, could not be distinguished by the 87-base-pair reads and were therefore excluded. In a later analysis, several top co-occurrence clusters were reported to appear linked to parvovirus B19, influenza, CMV and Epstein-Barr virus. Because HLA typing was unavailable for some donors at each locus, only the typed subset was used in association tests. In the study, 150 to 200 TCR beta chains were listed as associated with cytomegalovirus. Sequencing depth was assumed to be roughly uniform across donors in the presence/absence analyses, though that assumption may not hold. In a later analysis, some 17,000 TCR beta sequences were associated with specific HLA alleles at a false discovery rate of 0.05. An association between a missense DCLRE1C variant and V-gene and J-gene trimming of TCR beta chains was found in a later genetic analysis and replicated in an independent cohort. Because counts were too low, seventeen rarely observed V segments, including chromosome 9 orphons, were excluded from the earlier analysis of several hundred of the donors. A cluster of highly shared sequence variants was judged likely to be a technical artifact of the sequencing pipeline. In an earlier analysis of approximately 590 of the donors, most TCR beta V segments appeared in productive rearrangements about 87% or about 30% of the time, broadly matching IMGT annotations. A later analysis found that TCR association rates varied across HLA loci, with DRB1 alleles showing the most associated TCRs and HLA-C alleles the fewest. According to a later genetic analysis, donors in an Asian-associated ancestry cluster had fewer N-insertions in productive TCRs than the approximately 710-donor mean. The classifier was reported to diagnose cytomegalovirus status with high specificity and sensitivity in both the original and validation cohorts. Most TCR sequences were seen in very few donors, while some public TCRs were found in many individuals. In a later analysis, HLA-associated TCR beta chains showed more clonal expansion and lower generation probabilities than non-associated chains that were equally common. This cohort had only TCR beta chains sequenced, and the lack of alpha or paired-chain data limited which features could be detected.

In total, just over 650 healthy bone marrow donors made up the cohort. At the time of sampling, every cohort member was nominally healthy, though immune exposures that went unrecorded were likely present. Of the roughly 700 cohort members, around 290 had a positive CMV serostatus and approximately 400 had a negative one, while no CMV serostatus was recorded for the donor. Every donor gave a peripheral blood sample, and the peripheral blood mononuclear cells from that sample were used for TCR beta sequencing. The Qiagen DNeasy Blood Extraction Kit was used to extract genomic DNA from the blood cell samples. Library preparation was by the immunoSEQ multiplex PCR assay. The multiplex PCR relied on a mix of 60 forward primers for TCR Vbeta segments and 13 reverse primers for TCR Jbeta segments. The CDR3 region of rearranged TCR beta genes was amplified from genomic DNA by a multiplex PCR assay. The Illumina HiSeq System was used to sequence the amplified TCR beta libraries as 87-base-pair reads. The published analysis was carried out like this. A later analysis counted about 80 million unique TCR beta chains across the 700 or so repertoires, and approximately 11 million of these chains were shared by at least two donors. A nearest-neighbor algorithm error-corrected the raw reads and collapsed the reads into unique sequences, merging closely related sequences to remove PCR and sequencing errors. Alignment of CDR3 sequences to IMGT reference sequences was used to assign V, D and J gene segments. For a sequence to be retained, a match of at least six nucleotides to both a V gene segment and a J gene segment was required. A rearrangement counted as productive if the CDR3 had no stop codons and remained in frame with V and J, and every other rearrangement counted as non-productive. Following IMGT convention, CDR3 was defined as the stretch from the second conserved V-encoded cysteine up to the conserved J-encoded phenylalanine. The earlier analysis of about 570 of the donors excluded any sequence lacking an unambiguous match to a single V gene segment. An earlier analysis of 550 to 650 of the donors classified V segments as functional when productive rearrangements were above 56.7% and as segregating when the standard deviation between donors was above 5%. A statistical classification framework was built to diagnose cytomegalovirus status from the catalog of TCR beta chain sequences. In a later analysis, V and J genes were assigned by comparing TCR nucleotide sequences against IMGT/GENE-DB human TR gene sequences. In a later analysis, CDR3 sequences and most-parsimonious VDJ recombination scenarios were assigned using the TCRdist pipeline. In a later analysis, each TCR beta chain was defined by its CDR3 amino acid sequence together with its V-gene family, and reads without a unique V-gene family were excluded. In a later analysis, 500 to 700 highly shared, low-generation-probability nucleotide sequences were removed to address suspected cross-contamination and a sequencing artifact. For each public chain, a later analysis derived a clonal expansion index from normalized ranks of inferred template counts within each repertoire. In a later analysis, generation probabilities were computed using a VDJ recombination model fitted to out-of-frame rearrangements, and the results were checked against IGoR. In a later analysis, hypergeometric tests were used to score TCR-TCR, TCR-HLA and TCR-CMV co-occurrence, with a repertoire-size bias correction applied to TCR pairs. To estimate false discovery rates, a later analysis permuted the HLA or CMV assignments 20 times. In a later analysis, co-occurring TCRs were grouped using DBSCAN, with TCRdist sequence similarity added in when clustering inside HLA-allele-positive subsets. Co-occurrence clustering excluded repertoires with fewer than 30,000 or more than 120,000 public chains, plus five with anomalous nucleotide sharing. As stored in TCRdb, this immuneACCESS dataset retains in-frame rearrangements with V and J assigned. A fraction of the clones does not appear; measured against another copy, unresolved V genes explain less than half of the discrepancy, and the remainder lacks a known reason. From that table come the V and J calls and clone size; the DNA was used to work out D and trimming. This sample comprises 150,000 to 200,000 clones, over 75% of them detected only once. The ten top clones hold roughly 2% of the sample.

The CDR3 runs 16 amino acids, cysteine and phenylalanine included. The only DNA kept is the CDR3, 48 bases in frame from the first base. From a lookup of the germline V gene, CDR1 and CDR2 are SGHTA and FQGNSA. V lost 7 bases and J lost 1 base, and the count of bases not matched to a germline gene is 13. Recombination connected TRBV7-2 to TRBJ2-7, and 7 junctional nucleotides match TRBD1. Material: PBMCs. This TCR derives from a human donor in good health. The CDR3 here reads CASTYQSGTASYEQYF. The base sequence is TGTGCCAGCACCTATCAATCCGGGACAGCTTCCTACGAGCAGTACTTC. With the rest looked up from the reference TRBV7-2 and TRBJ2-7 genes rather than sequenced, the full variable domain is GAGVSQSPSNKVTEKGKDVELRCDPISGHTALYWYRQSLGQGLEFLIYFQGNSAPDKSGLPSDRFSAERTGGSVSTLTIQRTQQEDSAVYLCASTYQSGTASYEQYFGPGTRLTVT.